This T cell receptor (beta chain) emerged from a study of regulatory T cells in long-lasting Graves disease. Study conclusions and caveats: New patients shared roughly 980 public clonotypes, fewer than the approximately 3,000 shared by persistent patients. Persistent disease samples used TRBV28, TRBJ1-2 and TRBJ2-5 preferentially.

There are a few counts of this clonotype. What it recognizes is unknown. Sample time point: persistent/refractory GD, antithyroid drugs over 5 years with positive TRAb. Isolated PBMC RNA provided the starting material for the TCR library. It was by American Thyroid Association guidelines that Graves' disease was diagnosed. V was pared by 4 bases and J by 2 bases, with 9 bases between. Germline CDR1 MNHEY, CDR2 SMNVEV (reference sequence). This CDR3 comprises 13 residues. Researchers made TCR beta libraries by using iRepertoire HTBI primers and running Arm-PCR on CDR3 regions. TCRdb re-analysed the multiplex PCR reads in MiXCR, keeping a single row per CDR3 protein. The sample holds 390,000 or so distinct CDR3 sequences, more than 20% seen once.

This TCR came from a woman aged 40 to 50 with Graves disease. Sequencing used peripheral blood mononuclear cells (PBMCs), obtained when the disease was refractory, from a patient treated with antithyroid drugs. The chain uses TRBV27 and TRBJ2-7; no reliable D call. DNA of the CDR3: TGTGCCAGCAGTTGGGCAATGACCTACGAGCAGTACTTC. This translates into CASSWAMTYEQYF.